A selection of T cell receptor beta chains follows, all from one sample in a study of technical replicates of blood from a handful of donors. Measured with immunoSEQ multiplex PCR; TCRdb has only the in-frame clones, and not every one. The sample has tens of thousands of clones; 93% are singletons. The sequencing sample was made of T cells isolated from PBMCs. The receptors stem from a human donor in good health. Both conserved end residues are part of each CDR3. A D gene is named only where the DNA matches it firmly. Part of the rows lack a size; the others show once, few, many or a class for expanded clones.

>-|TRBV7-9|TRBJ1-5|-
TGTGCCAGCAGCTCTACTGCGGGGACGTTAAATATAGGCAATCAGCCCCAGCATTTT
CASSSTAGTLNIGNQPQHF
>once|TRBV4-2|TRBJ1-5|-
TGTGCCAGCAGCCAAGATAAGTCACAGACAAGTCAGCCCCAGCATTTT
CASSQDKSQTSQPQHF
>few|TRBV5-1|TRBJ1-2|TRBD1
TGCGCCAGCAGACCCAAACCGACAGGGAACTATGGCTACACCTTC
CASRPKPTGNYGYTF
>-|TRBV5-5|TRBJ1-6|TRBD1
TGTGCCAGCAGCTTGGTACAGGGGGCTTATTCACCCCTCCACTTT
CASSLVQGAYSPLHF
>-|TRBV19|TRBJ2-1|TRBD2
TGTGCCAGTAGTCCAAGCGGGGGGTATATCAATGAGCAGTTCTTC
CASSPSGGYINEQFF
>-|TRBV19|TRBJ2-3|TRBD2
TGTGCCAGTAGTATTGGGACTAGTTCAGATACGCAGTATTTT
CASSIGTSSDTQYF
>-|TRBV9|TRBJ2-1|TRBD1
TGTGCCAGCGAGCCCCCCTCCGGGACAGGTAACAATGAGCAGTTCTTC
CASEPPSGTGNNEQFF
>-|TRBV4-1|TRBJ1-2|TRBD1
TGCGCCAGCAGCCAAGTCGGGACAGCAGCTAACTATGGCTACACCTTC
CASSQVGTAANYGYTF
>-|TRBV19|TRBJ1-2|TRBD1
TGTGCCAGTAGTAGGACAGGGAGATATGGCTACACCTTC
CASSRTGRYGYTF
>-|TRBV9|TRBJ1-6|-
TGTGCCAGCAGCGTAGCGGTAATTAATTCACCCCTCCACTTT
CASSVAVINSPLHF
>-|TRBV5-1|TRBJ2-1|TRBD1
TGCGCCAGCAGCCCACGGACAGGGGACAATGAGCAGTTCTTC
CASSPRTGDNEQFF
>-|TRBV29-1|TRBJ2-1|-
TGCAGCCACATCTTGACGGGGGTTCCCTACAATGAGCAGTTCTTC
CSHILTGVPYNEQFF
>-|TRBV15|TRBJ2-7|-
TGTGCCTCAACTCACCCGGGCATCGGGGTGCAGTACTTC
CASTHPGIGVQYF
>-|TRBV11-3|TRBJ2-1|TRBD2
TGTGCCAGCAGCTCCGGACTAGCGGGGGGGCAGTGGAATGAGCAGTTCTTC
CASSSGLAGGQWNEQFF
>-|TRBV5-1|TRBJ2-1|TRBD2
TGCGCCAGCAGACCCTTAGCGGGGAGCTCCTACAATGAGCAGTTCTTC
CASRPLAGSSYNEQFF
>once|TRBV19|TRBJ2-7|TRBD2
TGTGCCAGTAGTACTGGACTAGCCTACGAGCAGTACTTC
CASSTGLAYEQYF
>-|TRBV19|TRBJ2-2|-
TGTGCCAGTAGTCTGGTCTCGGTAGCCGGGGAGCTGTTTTTT
CASSLVSVAGELFF
>-|TRBV5-4|TRBJ2-7|-
TGTGCCAGCAGCTTGGGGGCGGGGAGCGGCGAGCAGTACTTC
CASSLGAGSGEQYF
>-|TRBV6-1|TRBJ2-3|-
TGTGCCAGCAGCGCGGAGCGCACAGATACGCAGTATTTT
CASSAERTDTQYF
>-|TRBV9|TRBJ1-5|-
TGTGCCAGCAGCGTAGGACAGCAGAATCAGCCCCAGCATTTT
CASSVGQQNQPQHF
>-|TRBV6-5|TRBJ2-1|TRBD2
TGTGCCAGCAGTAACTTTCTAGCGGGCTCATACAATGAGCAGTTCTTC
CASSNFLAGSYNEQFF
>-|TRBV7-9|TRBJ1-3|TRBD1
TGTGCCAGCAGCATCGGGACAGGGCGCGGAAACACCATATATTTT
CASSIGTGRGNTIYF
>-|TRBV29-1|TRBJ1-2|TRBD1
TGCAGCGTCTTAAGGACAGGCGCTATTGGCTACACCTTC
CSVLRTGAIGYTF
>-|TRBV13|TRBJ2-7|-
TGTGCCAGCAGCCTCGGCGAGGAAGGAGACGAGCAGTACTTC
CASSLGEEGDEQYF
>-|TRBV19|TRBJ1-5|-
TGTGCCACCCGACTTGGGAATCAGCCCCAGCATTTT
CATRLGNQPQHF
>-|TRBV2|TRBJ2-7|TRBD1
TGTGCCAGCAGTGAACAGGGGGCTTCCTACGAGCAGTACTTC
CASSEQGASYEQYF
>-|TRBV2|TRBJ2-7|TRBD2
TGTGCCAGCAGTGAATTGGGGGGACTAGGCGCTACCGAGCAGTACTTC
CASSELGGLGATEQYF
>-|TRBV5-1|TRBJ1-5|-
TGCGCCAGCAGCTTGGACGGGGGAGGTGGCAATCAGCCCCAGCATTTT
CASSLDGGGGNQPQHF
>-|TRBV19|TRBJ2-7|TRBD2
TGTGCCAGTAGTATCGGCGGGGGGCCCTACGAGCAGTACTTC
CASSIGGGPYEQYF
>-|TRBV28|TRBJ1-5|-
TGTGCCAGCAGTTCCATGAATCAGCCCCAGCATTTT
CASSSMNQPQHF
>few|TRBV28|TRBJ1-1|-
TGTGCCAGCAGCTTTATTGTGCTTCGGGAGACTGAAGCTTTCTTT
CASSFIVLRETEAFF